What follows describes a single T cell receptor beta chain. Its antigen is as yet unknown. One end of the junction does not line up with germline, which may come from a read error. The data derive from a study of molecular identifiers for immune sequencing clone quantification. Study observations and caveats: Effector cells had over 98% of their molecules in clones above 20 RNA copies, while naive cells had under 1%.

TCRdb fed the PCR reads into MiXCR, producing one record per CDR3 protein. The data contain more than 550,000 distinct CDR3 sequences, around 25% of them seen just once; the ten biggest clones take up 0.7% to 0.95%. Material: naive CD8+ T cells from blood, with Jurkat cell RNA spiked in. Subset in this sample: FACS-sorted CD8+CD4-CCR7+CD45RA+ naive T cells. This TCR came from a human donor in good health. Some libraries in this study had Jurkat cell RNA spiked in.

Written as DNA, the CDR3 is TGTGCCTGGAGTCCAGGGACCGGAGGTAACATTCAGCACTTC. As protein: CAWSPGTGGNIQHF. The rearrangement joins TRBV30 to TRBJ2-4, with D perhaps given as TRBD1 or TRBD2 (5 bases each). The CDR3 totals 14 residues. Germline V gene sequence: CDR1 GTSNPN, CDR2 SVGIG (reference sequence).